This T cell receptor (beta chain) comes out of a study of blood T cells in healthy people across ages (dated by TCRdb to the mid-2010s). Looking at the study overall: Template switching captured roughly one uniquely barcoded TCR beta cDNA molecule per two T cells in model experiments. Using deep sequencing normalized with unique cDNA molecular identifiers, the study measured how TCR beta repertoire diversity changes with age. The donors were split into four age groups: young (average 16 years), middle-aged (about 40), aged (62) and long-lived (under 85). To avoid experimental bias, donors of different ages were randomly spread across the sequencing lanes. For two donors (one aged 18 to 29 and one aged 80 or older), the study analyzed two additional independent replicas of 1 million unique cDNA reads from the same blood draw. What the research found in general, with its limitations: Compared with the aged group, more naive CD4+ T cells, fewer expanded clones and increased TCR diversity were shown by the long-lived group, suggesting age selection. A strong correlation was found between observed TCR beta diversity and the percentage of naive T cells measured by flow cytometry. Because donor CMV infection status was unknown, age-related changes in expanded clonotypes were potentially confounded. As age increased, observed TCR beta diversity per million T cells dropped in a roughly linear way, and a significant reduction was already evident by age around 41. Estimates of total diversity based on one million sequenced T cells were regarded as lower bounds and as underestimates. Since profiling was done on bulk unsorted PBMCs, naive and antigen-experienced compartments could not be conclusively compared.

The 39 donors, aged about 6 to 95 years, were systemically healthy Caucasian individuals from Russia. About 9.6 milliliters of peripheral blood were collected from each donor into EDTA-treated Vacutainer tubes. Ficoll-Paque density-gradient centrifugation was used to isolate PBMCs, with at least 6 million per sample. Trizol reagent was used to extract total RNA from the PBMCs, yielding at least 5 micrograms per sample. Naive CD45RAhigh/CD27high T cell percentages were measured by flow cytometry on a PBMC aliquot from every donor. Receptor libraries were prepared by 5' RACE. Sequencing was performed on an Illumina HiSeq 2500. A second PCR of about 6 to 12 cycles was run with a J-beta primer mix and a sample-barcoded 5' primer. A template-switch 5' adaptor carrying 12 random nucleotides introduced a unique molecular identifier onto each TCR beta cDNA molecule. Each sample yielded at least 2.5 million CDR3-containing paired-end reads. First-strand cDNA was synthesized from all RNA with the Mint cDNA synthesis kit, primed by a TRBC-specific oligonucleotide. All cDNA was treated with uracil-DNA glycosylase and then went through a first 18-cycle PCR with the universal primers M1SS and BC2_uni_R. The authors processed their data as follows. For normalization, 1 million high-quality reads were randomly selected from each sample, with every read carrying a distinct molecular identifier. Instead of being binned into consensus sequences, reads with shared molecular identifiers were discarded. MiTCR, with a Q25 quality threshold and the strictest error-elimination algorithm, was used for CDR3 identification, clonotype clustering and error correction. A nonparametric unseen species model with Euler transformation was used to estimate a lower bound on total TCR beta diversity. TCRdb trimmed the raw reads at Q25, called clones with MiXCR and kept productive beta chains. Rows merge per CDR3 protein into single entries with the most common DNA and genes. V and J calls and clone size were set by TCRdb, not the authors. The sample includes under 2,000,000 distinct CDR3 sequences, with just under 50% observed a single time. The top ten clonotypes cover approximately 2.1% of the sample.

The CDR3 measures 13 amino acids from cysteine to phenylalanine. Of all the DNA, just the CDR3 is kept, 39 bases in frame from base 1. Via the germline V gene, CDR1 is MDHEN and CDR2 SYDVKM. This clonotype turned up a few times. This receptor's antigen is unknown. Mismatch with germline at one junction end may stem from a read error. The sample consisted of blood. This chain joins TRBV28 to TRBJ2-7, with the D gene not confidently named. This TCR was recovered from a woman aged 40 to 50 in good health. The CDR3 protein: CAGSSGQSYEQYF. The sequenced DNA: TGTGCCGGCAGTTCCGGGCAATCCTACGAGCAGTACTTC. Outside the CDR3, residues come from the reference TRBV28 and TRBJ2-7 proteins, so the full variable domain is: DVKVTQSSRYLVKRTGEKVFLECVQDMDHENMFWYRQDPGLGLRLIYFSYDVKMKEKGDIPEGYSVSREKKERFSLILESASTNQTSMYLCAGSSGQSYEQYFGPGTRLTVT.